A single sample gave rise to the 12 T cell receptor beta chains below, sequenced in a study of preoperative IRX-2 immunotherapy in early breast cancer. Treatment specified: preoperative locoregional IRX-2 cytokine immunotherapy. Sequenced by immunoSEQ multiplex PCR; TCRdb stores in-frame clones only, minus some. The sample records approximately 26,000 clones, around 80% being singletons. Material: lymph node tissue, obtained after IRX-2 immunotherapy. These receptors all stem from a human donor with breast cancer.

The genes are TRBV7-1 and TRBJ2-1; D might be TRBD2 (5 bases). TRBV7-1 is recorded as an ORF, its role being uncertain. This CDR3 region has 15 residues. The V end was cut by 5 bases, the J end by 5 bases, with 16 bases between. CDR3 in DNA: TGTGCCAGCAGCCCCAAGGGAGACGGAAACAATGAGCAGTTCTTC. Amino acid sequence: CASSPKGDGNNEQFF.

The chain employs TRBV11-3 and TRBJ1-2; possible D gene TRBD1, 5 bases. The CDR3 contains 14 residues. Germline V gives CDR1 SGHNT, CDR2 YENEEA. V gave up 4 bases and J gave up 4 bases, with 13 bases separating them. The CDR3 region is CASSSGAGTYGYTF. The CDR3 DNA reads TGTGCCAGCAGCTCCGGCGCAGGGACCTATGGCTACACCTTC.

The V call is TRBV6-8, the J call TRBJ2-1, with 9 bases matching TRBD1. The CDR3 loop spans 16 amino acids. Trimming took 4 bases from V and 3 from J; bases not matched to a gene: 7. Looked up from germline, CDR1 is MNHGY and CDR2 is SAAAGT. The CDR3 sequence: CASSSLGTGNYNEQFF. The CDR3 coding sequence is TGTGCCAGCAGTTCTCTCGGGACAGGGAACTACAATGAGCAGTTCTTC.

The chain recombines TRBV6-8 with TRBJ1-3; D may be TRBD1 (5 bases). V was trimmed by 5 bases and J by 0 bases, leaving 11 bases between them. The V gene's germline CDR1 is MNHGY and CDR2 SAAAGT. The CDR3 is 15 residues long. CDR3 sequence: CASSRDFDSGNTIYF. The CDR3 coding sequence is TGTGCCAGCAGTAGGGACTTCGACTCTGGAAACACCATATATTTT.

V usage is TRBV7-1 and J usage is TRBJ2-7; 13 nucleotides agree with TRBD2. TRBV7-1 is an open reading frame whose function is uncertain. J gave up 3 bases and V 5 bases, and 4 bases lay outside the gene matches. The CDR3 extends over 15 amino acids. CDR3 DNA sequence: TGTGCCAGCAGCGCGGGACTAGCGGGAATCTACGAGCAGTACTTC. Its translation is CASSAGLAGIYEQYF.

The gene calls are TRBV6-8 and TRBJ2-6, with D hard to call. The CDR3 has 13 residues. The germline V gene has CDR1 MNHGY and CDR2 SAAAGT. V was clipped by 8 bases and J by 1 base, with 6 bases between them. CDR3 protein: CASGWSGANVLTF. CDR3 DNA sequence: TGTGCCAGCGGATGGTCTGGGGCCAACGTCCTGACTTTC.

This clone turned up a few times. The V and J genes are TRBV10-1 and TRBJ1-5, with 8 bases lining up with TRBD1. The V gene end was trimmed by 0 bases and the J gene end by 5 bases; junction bases not matched to a gene: 6. Germline-derived CDR1 and CDR2 are WNHNN and SYGVQD (reference sequence). The CDR3 sequence is 16 residues long. CDR3 loop: CASSESPDRVDQPQHF. The CDR3 coding sequence is TGCGCCAGCAGTGAGTCACCGGACAGGGTGGATCAGCCCCAGCATTTT.

This clone was seen only a few times. The chain couples TRBV6-8 to TRBJ2-3; TRBD1 agrees at 8 bases. With 4 bases clipped from V and 6 bases from J, the junction kept 15 bases outside the gene matches. In germline, CDR1 is MNHGY, CDR2 SAAAGT. The CDR3 loop spans 17 amino acids. The CDR3, as DNA: TGTGCCAGCAGTTTGACCGGGACAGGCCCCAGGGATGATACGCAGTATTTT. Its translation is CASSLTGTGPRDDTQYF.

The rearrangement links TRBV5-1 to TRBJ2-7; 8 bases map to TRBD2. The length of the CDR3 is 15 residues. The trim removed 0 bases at V and 6 bases at J, leaving 8 bases unmatched. Germline V lookup: CDR1 SGHRS, CDR2 YFSETQ. CDR3 residues: CASSLVAGMYSEQYF. In DNA, the CDR3 is TGCGCCAGCAGCTTGGTAGCGGGAATGTACTCCGAGCAGTACTTC.

This clone was seen only once. The chain joins TRBV6-8 to TRBJ1-1; D ambiguous. CDR1 is MNHGY, CDR2 SAAAGT, per germline. This CDR3 spans 12 amino acids. V lost 7 bases, J lost 4 bases, and 10 bases lay in between. In DNA form, the CDR3 reads TGTGCCAGCATCGGGAGGAGCACTGAAGCTTTCTTT. Translated: CASIGRSTEAFF.

V and J are TRBV30 and TRBJ2-5, with D tentatively TRBD2 (6 bases). The germline V gene encodes CDR1 GTSNPN and CDR2 SVGIG (reference sequence). V dropped 2 bases and J dropped 7 bases, with 17 bases sitting between them. This CDR3 has 14 amino acids. CDR3 coding DNA: TGTGCCTGGAGTCCTCGTCCCAGGGAGGTGACCCAGTACTTC. Protein sequence: CAWSPRPREVTQYF.

The CDR3 loop reads CASSESGTSGNEQFF. The CDR3 coding sequence is TGTGCCAGCAGTGAATCGGGGACTAGCGGCAATGAGCAGTTCTTC. V gene TRBV25-1 combines with J gene TRBJ2-1; TRBD2 agrees at 11 bases. Per germline, CDR1 MGHDK and CDR2 SYGVNS. Trimming took 1 base from V and 6 from J; bases not matched to a gene: 2. This CDR3 contains 15 residues.